This paragraph covers one T cell receptor (beta chain) sequence. Enrolment of Seattle patients took place during active infection, and they were followed longitudinally. These data come from a study of blood T cell repertoires in COVID-19. About the study: Samples representing acute and convalescent COVID-19 were sourced from the United States, Italy and Spain.

V was shortened by 7 bases and J by 5 bases, with 12 bases between the two germline ends. Germline V CDR1 and CDR2: LNHDA, SQIVND (reference sequence). The CDR3 length is 13 residues. Assay: immunoSEQ multiplex PCR; the TCRdb copy retains only in-frame clones and omits some. This table holds 100,000 to 150,000 clones, roughly 90% found once. The chain carries TRBV19 and TRBJ1-5; tentative D call: TRBD1 (6 bases). The clonotype was recovered from a man aged 60-69 years with COVID-19, enrolled during active disease. The sequenced sample was peripheral blood. The CDR3 is CASMGALHQPQHF. The DNA for the CDR3 is TGTGCCAGTATGGGGGCACTCCATCAGCCCCAGCATTTT.